One T cell receptor beta chain is described in this entry. TCRdb re-called the RT-PCR reads with MiXCR, one entry per CDR3 protein. The table lists roughly 540,000 distinct CDR3 sequences, less than 25% of them singletons. These data are taken from a study of response to subunit inactivated influenza vaccine. These data are also associated with another study on T cells expressing NK-cell markers. Per that study: UMIs accompanied the 5'RACE template switching by which TCR beta cDNA was made.

The sequence was obtained from a man aged 50 or older who received an inactivated influenza vaccine. Sequencing was performed on CD4+ T cells sorted from PBMCs, taken less than 13 days after vaccination.

CDR3 sequence reads: CAIRGTSGGSYEQYF. Here the CDR3 DNA reads TGTGCCATCAGGGGGACTAGCGGGGGCTCCTACGAGCAGTACTTC. This chain uses TRBV10-3 with TRBJ2-7; 14 positions agree with TRBD2. Germline V gives CDR1 ENHRY, CDR2 SYGVKD. V lost 6 bases, J lost 0 bases, and 1 base stayed unmatched. CDR3 length: 15 amino acids.